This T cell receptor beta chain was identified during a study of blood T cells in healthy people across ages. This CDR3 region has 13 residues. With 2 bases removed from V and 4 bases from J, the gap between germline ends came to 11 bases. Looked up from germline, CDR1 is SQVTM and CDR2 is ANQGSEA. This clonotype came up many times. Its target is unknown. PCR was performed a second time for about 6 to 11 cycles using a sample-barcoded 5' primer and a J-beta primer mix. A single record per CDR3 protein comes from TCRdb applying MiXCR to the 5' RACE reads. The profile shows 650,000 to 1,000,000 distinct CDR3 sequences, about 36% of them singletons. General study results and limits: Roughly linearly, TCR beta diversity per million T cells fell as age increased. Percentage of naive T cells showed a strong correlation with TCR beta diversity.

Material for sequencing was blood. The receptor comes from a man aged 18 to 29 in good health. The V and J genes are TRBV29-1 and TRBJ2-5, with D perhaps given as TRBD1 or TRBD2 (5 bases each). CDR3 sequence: CSVEQGGGETQYF. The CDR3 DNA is TGCAGCGTTGAACAGGGTGGGGGAGAGACCCAGTACTTC.